This TCR beta chain was captured by sequencing in a study of control samples from healthy donors and cancer patients. Data came from immunoSEQ multiplex PCR; TCRdb stores just in-frame clones and leaves some out. The top ten hold 1% to 1.4% of the sample, which has about 120,000 clones, 80% to 90% seen once. In germline, CDR1 is SGDLS, CDR2 YYNGEE. The CDR3 has 15 amino acids. V was pared by 0 bases and J by 4 bases, with 12 bases between. Material for sequencing was PBMCs. The TCR originated in a woman in her forties or fifties with colorectal cancer. V is TRBV9 and J is TRBJ2-3; a possible D gene is TRBD2 (7 bases). CDR3 DNA sequence: TGTGCCAGCAGCGTAGGAGGGGGGAGGGCAGATACGCAGTATTTT. It translates to CASSVGGGRADTQYF.